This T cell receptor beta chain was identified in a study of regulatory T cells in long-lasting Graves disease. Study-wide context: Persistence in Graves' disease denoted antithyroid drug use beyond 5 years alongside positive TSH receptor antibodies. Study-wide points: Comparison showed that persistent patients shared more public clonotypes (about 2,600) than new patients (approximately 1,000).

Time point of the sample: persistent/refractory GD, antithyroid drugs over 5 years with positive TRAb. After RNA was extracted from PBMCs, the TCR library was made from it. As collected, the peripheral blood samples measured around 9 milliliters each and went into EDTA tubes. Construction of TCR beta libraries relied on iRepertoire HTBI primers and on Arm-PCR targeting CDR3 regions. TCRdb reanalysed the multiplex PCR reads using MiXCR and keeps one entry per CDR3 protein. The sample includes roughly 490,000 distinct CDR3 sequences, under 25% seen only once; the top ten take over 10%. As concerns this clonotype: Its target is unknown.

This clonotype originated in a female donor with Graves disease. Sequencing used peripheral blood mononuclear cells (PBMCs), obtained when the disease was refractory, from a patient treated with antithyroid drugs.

The CDR3 DNA reads as TGTGCCAGCAGCGGTGTACAGGGCGGATCGACTGAAGCTTTCTTT. Amino acids: CASSGVQGGSTEAFF. V usage is TRBV9 and J usage is TRBJ1-1; TRBD1 might be the D (6 bases). Trimming pared 3 bases from V and 5 bases from J, leaving 17 bases between. CDR3 length equals 15 residues. Germline assignment: CDR1 SGDLS and CDR2 YYNGEE.